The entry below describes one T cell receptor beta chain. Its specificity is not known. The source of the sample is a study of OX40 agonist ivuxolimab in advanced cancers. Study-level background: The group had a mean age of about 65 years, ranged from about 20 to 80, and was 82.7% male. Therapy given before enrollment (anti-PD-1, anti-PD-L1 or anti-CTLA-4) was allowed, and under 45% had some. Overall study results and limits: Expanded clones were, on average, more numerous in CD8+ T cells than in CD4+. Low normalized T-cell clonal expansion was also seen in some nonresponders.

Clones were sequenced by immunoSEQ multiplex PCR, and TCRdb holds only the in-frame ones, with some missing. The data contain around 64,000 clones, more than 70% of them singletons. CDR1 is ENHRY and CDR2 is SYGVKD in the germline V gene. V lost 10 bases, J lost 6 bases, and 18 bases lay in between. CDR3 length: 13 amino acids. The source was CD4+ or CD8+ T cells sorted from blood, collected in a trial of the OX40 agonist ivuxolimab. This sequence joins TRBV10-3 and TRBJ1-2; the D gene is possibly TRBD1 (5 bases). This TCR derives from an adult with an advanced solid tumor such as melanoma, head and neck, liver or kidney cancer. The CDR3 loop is CASQGLRLDGYTF. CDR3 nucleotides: TGTGCCAGTCAGGGATTACGGCTAGATGGCTACACCTTC.